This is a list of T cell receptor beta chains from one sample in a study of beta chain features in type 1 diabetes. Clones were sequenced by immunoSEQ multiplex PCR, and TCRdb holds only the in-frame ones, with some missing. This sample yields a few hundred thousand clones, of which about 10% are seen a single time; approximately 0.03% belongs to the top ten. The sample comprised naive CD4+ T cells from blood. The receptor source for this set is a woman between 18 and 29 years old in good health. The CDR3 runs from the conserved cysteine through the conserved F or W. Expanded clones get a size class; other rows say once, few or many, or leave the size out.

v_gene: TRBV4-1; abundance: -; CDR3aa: CASSQLEKLFF
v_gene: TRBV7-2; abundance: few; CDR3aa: CASSRTSGRARETQYF
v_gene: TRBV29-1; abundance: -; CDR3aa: CSVVGRGGTDTQYF
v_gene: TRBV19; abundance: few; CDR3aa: CASTGELGPQHF
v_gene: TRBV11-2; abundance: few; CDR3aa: CASSFRGNYGYTF
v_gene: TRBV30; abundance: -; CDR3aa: CAWTRPSRGYTF
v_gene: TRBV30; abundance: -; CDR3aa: CAWRLGEQFF
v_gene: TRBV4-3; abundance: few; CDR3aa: CASSQEYVDEQFF
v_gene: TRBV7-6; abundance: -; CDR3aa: CASSPATSAGEQYF
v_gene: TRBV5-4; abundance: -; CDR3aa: CASSSRTGGSYNEQFF
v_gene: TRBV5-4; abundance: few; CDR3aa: CASSVRGLDGYTF
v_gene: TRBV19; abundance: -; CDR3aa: CASSSRQASYEQYF
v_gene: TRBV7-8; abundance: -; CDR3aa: CASSLAEGYYGYTF
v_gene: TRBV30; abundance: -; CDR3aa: CAWRLGAVGTYGYTF
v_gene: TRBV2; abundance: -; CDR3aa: CASSLRGTSNQPQHF
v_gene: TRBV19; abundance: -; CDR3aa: CASSVERGLGNQPQHF
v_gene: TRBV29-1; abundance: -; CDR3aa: CSVEDTRQGQTQYF
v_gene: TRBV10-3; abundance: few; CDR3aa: CAISATSPTHYEQYF